The 28 T cell receptor beta chains reported below all come from one sample, sequenced in a study of post-analysis software for immune sequencing data. Regarding the study as a whole: Comparison of patients with controls showed a handful of TRBV segments more frequent in patients, TRBV5-6, TRBV5-1 and TRBV20-1 among them.

cDNA libraries of TCR beta carried unique molecular identifiers. TCRdb recomputed calls from the PCR reads with MiXCR, one row per CDR3 protein. The repertoire holds fewer than 700,000 distinct CDR3 sequences, with about 40% as singletons. No antigen has been assigned to these receptors. The source material was blood. The receptors were gathered from a girl between 10 and 17 years old with multiple sclerosis.

The J gene is TRBJ2-5, the V gene TRBV10-3, with D perhaps matching TRBD1 (6 bases). The CDR3 has 13 residues. CDR1 and CDR2 (germline): ENHRY, SYGVKD. The germline V and J ends were trimmed by 6 bases and 4 bases, with 12 bases remaining between them. CDR3 DNA: TGTGCCATCAGGGGGGCCCCGGGAGAGACCCAGTACTTC. Its protein is CAIRGAPGETQYF.

The chain recombines TRBV2 with TRBJ2-1; no clear D. Between the trimmed V and J ends, which lost 1 base and 1 base, there was a span of 2 bases. Germline V gene sequence: CDR1 SNHLY, CDR2 FYNNEI. CDR3 size: 13 residues. The CDR3 coding sequence is TGTGCCAGCAGTGAAGAGTCCTACAATGAGCAGTTCTTC. This codes for CASSEESYNEQFF.

The chain has TRBV7-6 and TRBJ2-4; D might be TRBD2 (6 bases). The DNA end is a closer match to TRBJ2-7, so the J assignment may be wrong. Germline assignment: CDR1 SGHVS and CDR2 FNYEAQ. The CDR3 has 13 amino acids. Here the CDR3 reads CASSKWEAYEQYF. The CDR3 nucleotides are TGTGCCAGCAGTAAGTGGGAGGCCTACGAGCAGTACTTC.

This clonotype was seen a few times. The genes are TRBV27 and TRBJ2-5, with 11 bases lining up with TRBD1. From germline, CDR1 is MNHEY and CDR2 SMNVEV (reference sequence). This CDR3 spans 14 amino acids. The ends lost 2 bases at V and 7 bases at J; junction bases unmatched: 3. The CDR3 loop is CASSLAGQGATQYF. The CDR3 DNA reads as TGTGCCAGCAGTTTAGCAGGACAGGGGGCGACCCAGTACTTC.

This clonotype was counted between two and nine times. The gene calls are TRBV7-9 and TRBJ2-7, with D tentatively TRBD2 (6 bases). CDR3 size: 15 residues. Per germline, CDR1 SEHNR and CDR2 FQNEAQ (reference sequence). The V and J ends lost 1 base and 7 bases respectively, with 17 bases between them. CDR3 nucleotide sequence: TGTGCCAGCAGCTTAGATGGACCCCGGGCGGGAGAGCAGTACTTC. Encoded protein: CASSLDGPRAGEQYF.

The J gene is TRBJ1-2, the V gene TRBV30, with D tentatively TRBD1 (6 bases). The CDR3 has 13 amino acids. Trimming took 2 bases from V and 7 from J, leaving 14 bases between them. CDR1 is GTSNPN and CDR2 is SVGIG in the germline V gene (reference sequence). CDR3 residues: CAWSPQGLGGYTF. Here the CDR3 DNA reads TGTGCCTGGAGTCCCCAGGGGCTCGGTGGCTACACCTTC.

J is TRBJ2-7 and V is TRBV7-9; 8 bases align to TRBD1. With V trimmed by 0 bases and J by 5 bases, 9 bases remained unmatched. The CDR3 has 16 amino acids. The germline V gene encodes CDR1 SEHNR and CDR2 FQNEAQ (reference sequence). The CDR3 is CASSLAHGQGLDEQYF. Here the CDR3 DNA reads TGTGCCAGCAGCTTAGCCCACGGACAGGGACTTGACGAGCAGTACTTC.

There are a few counts of this clonotype. This chain joins TRBV5-1 and TRBJ1-2; D call uncertain. Between the trimmed V and J ends, which lost 1 base and 6 bases, there was a span of 13 bases. This CDR3 is built from 14 residues. Germline loops: CDR1 SGHRS, CDR2 YFSETQ. CDR3 residues: CASSLWRENDGYTF. The CDR3 nucleotides are TGCGCCAGCAGCTTGTGGAGGGAAAACGATGGCTACACCTTC.

The V gene is TRBV7-2, the J gene TRBJ2-4; 8 positions agree with TRBD1. V dropped 1 base and J dropped 13; count of bases not matched to a gene: 12. Germline CDR1 is SGHTA and CDR2 is FQGNSA. This CDR3 region has 15 residues. The CDR3 is CASSLGPGQGIEQYF. The CDR3, as DNA: TGTGCCAGCAGCTTAGGACCAGGACAGGGCATAGAGCAGTACTTC.

This clonotype was detected ten times or more. The rearrangement links TRBV12-3 or TRBV12-4 to TRBJ2-3; D call uncertain. The V gene lost 6 bases and the J gene lost 6 bases, with 10 bases spanning the gap. There are 12 residues in the CDR3. The CDR3 DNA follows: TGTGCCAGCAGCCCTACAGCCGATACGCAGTATTTT. Its protein product is CASSPTADTQYF.

V is TRBV12-3 or TRBV12-4 and J is TRBJ2-7; TRBD1 matches at 8 bases. The ends lost 2 bases at V and 5 bases at J; junction bases unmatched: 5. The CDR3 has 14 amino acids. CDR3 in amino acids: CASSLYQGANEQYF. The CDR3, as DNA: TGTGCCAGCAGTTTATACCAGGGGGCCAACGAGCAGTACTTC.

V and J are TRBV29-1 and TRBJ2-7, with D possibly called TRBD1 or TRBD2 (5 bases each). Germline CDR1 reads SQVTM; CDR2 reads ANQGSEA. Trimming stripped 4 bases from V and 0 bases from J, with 16 bases between. The CDR3 sequence is 15 residues long. This CDR3 is CSVVGVGTVSYEQYF. The CDR3 DNA sequence: TGCAGCGTTGTAGGTGTTGGGACGGTCTCCTACGAGCAGTACTTC.

The rearrangement links TRBV7-9 to TRBJ2-3; no reliable D call. Germline V gene sequence: CDR1 SEHNR, CDR2 FQNEAQ (reference sequence). Between the trimmed V and J ends, which lost 10 bases and 0 bases, there was a span of 14 bases. The CDR3 loop spans 14 amino acids. As DNA, the CDR3 is TGTGCCATCATCCGTCCCGGTAGCACAGATACGCAGTATTTT. Encoded protein: CAIIRPGSTDTQYF. The complete variable domain, with remaining parts taken from reference TRBV7-9 and TRBJ2-3, reads DTGVSQNPRHKITKRGQNVTFRCDPISEHNRLYWYRQTLGQGPEFLTYFQNEAQLEKSRLLSDRFSAERPKGSFSTLEIQRTEQGDSAMYLCAIIRPGSTDTQYFGPGTRLTVL.

Here the CDR3 DNA reads TGTGCCAGCATACCCCAGACTAGCGGGGTGAATGAGCAGTACTTC. Translating gives CASIPQTSGVNEQYF. The gene calls are TRBV12-3 or TRBV12-4 and TRBJ2-5, with 11 bases aligning to TRBD2. The length of the CDR3 is 15 residues. The V segment lost 7 bases and the J segment 11 bases; nucleotides outside the gene matches: 15.

This chain connects TRBV5-1 to TRBJ1-1; TRBD1 agrees at 8 bases. CDR1 is SGHRS, CDR2 YFSETQ, per germline. With V trimmed by 7 bases and J by 2 bases, 4 bases remained unmatched. The CDR3 is made up of 13 amino acids. This CDR3 is CASRDRPNTEAFF. CDR3 DNA sequence: TGCGCCAGCCGGGACAGGCCTAACACTGAAGCTTTCTTT.

The rearrangement links TRBV7-9 to TRBJ2-5; TRBD2 matches 7 bases. Unmatched junction bases numbered 11, after V lost 2 bases and J lost 11 bases. Germline lookup yields CDR1 SEHNR and CDR2 FQNEAQ (reference sequence). This CDR3 is 14 amino acids long. The CDR3 loop reads CASSLSGRPGEQYF. The CDR3 nucleotides are TGTGCCAGCAGCTTATCCGGGAGGCCCGGAGAGCAGTACTTC.

A word on this clonotype: Mismatch with germline at one junction end may stem from a read error. This sequence joins TRBV20-1 and TRBJ2-1; D gene ambiguous. CDR3 size: 11 residues. The germline gives CDR1 DFQATT, CDR2 SNEGSKA (reference sequence). CDR3 coding DNA: TGCAGTGCTAGTTCCCCCAATGGGCAGTTCTTC. Protein product: CSASSPNGQFF.

The V and J genes are TRBV7-9 and TRBJ1-2, with TRBD1 as a possible D gene (6 bases). This CDR3 has 16 amino acids. Germline V gives CDR1 SEHNR, CDR2 FQNEAQ (reference sequence). Trimming took 1 base from V and 4 from J, leaving 16 bases between them. In nucleotides, the CDR3 is TGTGCCAGCAGCTTAGGGGGGCCAATGAAAGGCTATGGCTACACCTTC. This encodes CASSLGGPMKGYGYTF.

This clonotype came up once. The chain links TRBV20-1 to TRBJ2-7; the match to TRBD2 covers 10 bases. The DNA end favors TRBJ2-5, so the J call may be wrong. This CDR3 comprises 15 residues. Per the germline V gene, CDR1 is DFQATT and CDR2 is SNEGSKA (reference sequence). CDR3: CSARIMGTSEETQYF. In DNA, the CDR3 is TGCAGTGCTAGAATTATGGGGACTAGCGAAGAGACCCAGTACTTC.

The CDR3 nucleotides are TGTGCCAGCAGCGCCCAGGGGGTTTATGAAGCTTTCTTT. Translating gives CASSAQGVYEAFF. V usage is TRBV5-6 and J usage is TRBJ1-1, with 7 positions matching TRBD1. This CDR3 has 13 residues. V shed 4 bases and J 7 bases; nucleotides not matched to a gene: 7. Germline V lookup: CDR1 SGHDT, CDR2 YYEEEE. Combining the CDR3 with reference TRBV5-6 and TRBJ1-1 gives the whole variable domain DAGVTQSPTHLIKTRGQQVTLRCSPKSGHDTVSWYQQALGQGPQFIFQYYEEEERQRGNFPDRFSGHQFPNYSSELNVNALLLGDSALYLCASSAQGVYEAFFGQGTRLTVV.

The chain couples TRBV5-1 to TRBJ2-3; 8 positions agree with TRBD1. The trim removed 4 bases at V and 8 bases at J, leaving 3 bases unmatched. CDR3 length equals 12 residues. Germline lookup yields CDR1 SGHRS and CDR2 YFSETQ. Here the CDR3 reads CASSRTGGTQYF. As DNA, the CDR3 is TGCGCCAGCAGCCGTACAGGGGGTACGCAGTATTTT. The variable domain in full, with the rest retrieved from reference TRBV5-1 and TRBJ2-3, is KAGVTQTPRYLIKTRGQQVTLSCSPISGHRSVSWYQQTPGQGLQFLFEYFSETQRNKGNFPGRFSGRQFSNSRSEMNVSTLELGDSALYLCASSRTGGTQYFGPGTRLTVL.

The chain couples TRBV10-2 to TRBJ2-1; 8 positions agree with TRBD1. TRBJ2-7 matches the DNA end more closely, so the J call is doubtful. This CDR3 has 16 amino acids. Germline V gene data show CDR1 as WSHSY and CDR2 as SAAADI. The CDR3: CASSGGQASSYNEQYF. The CDR3 DNA follows: TGCGCCAGCAGTGGGGGACAGGCTAGCTCCTACAATGAGCAGTACTTC.

This rearrangement joins TRBV20-1 to TRBJ2-4, with D uncertain. CDR3 length: 12 residues. The germline gives CDR1 DFQATT, CDR2 SNEGSKA (reference sequence). Trimming left V 4 bases short and J 3 bases short, with 7 bases between. CDR3 bases: TGCAGTGCTACGGGCAGCAAAAACATTCAGTACTTC. It is translated as CSATGSKNIQYF.

This rearrangement joins TRBV7-2 to TRBJ2-1; D gene ambiguous. The CDR3 loop spans 15 amino acids. Between the trimmed V and J ends, which lost 5 bases and 3 bases, there was a span of 14 bases. Germline values: CDR1 SGHTA, CDR2 FQGNSA. CDR3 nucleotide sequence: TGTGCCAGCAGCCCAAGGGCAGACTTCTACAATGAGCAGTTCTTC. Translating gives CASSPRADFYNEQFF.

The sample holds a few counts of this clonotype. The gene calls are TRBV20-1 and TRBJ1-2; maybe TRBD1 (6 bases). There are 14 residues in the CDR3. Germline V gene lookup returns CDR1 DFQATT and CDR2 SNEGSKA (reference sequence). Trimming took off 3 bases at V and 2 bases at J, with 13 bases between the two ends. The CDR3 DNA is TGCAGTGCTAGGCCCTACGGACAGAACTATGGCTACACCTTC. The encoded protein is CSARPYGQNYGYTF.

The chain joins TRBV12-3 or TRBV12-4 to TRBJ2-4, with TRBD1 matching over 9 bases. The closer fit of TRBJ2-7 to the DNA end suggests the J call may be wrong. The CDR3 spans 14 residues. Here the CDR3 DNA reads TGTGCCAGCAGTTTAGTCCCGGGACAGGGCGAGCAGTACTTC. Its translation is CASSLVPGQGEQYF.

A word on this clonotype: The germline gene is not matched at one end of the junction; a read error may be the cause. The rearrangement links TRBV7-2 to TRBJ2-1, with 12 bases identical to TRBD2. The CDR3 length is 13 residues. Germline V gene sequence: CDR1 SGHTA, CDR2 FQGNSA. The CDR3 here is CASSLGLAGEQFF. The CDR3 DNA follows: TGTGCCAGCAGTTTAGGACTAGCGGGAGAGCAGTTCTTC. The full variable domain, with the rest looked up from reference TRBV7-2 and TRBJ2-1, is GAGVSQSPSNKVTEKGKDVELRCDPISGHTALYWYRQSLGQGLEFLIYFQGNSAPDKSGLPSDRFSAERTGGSVSTLTIQRTQQEDSAVYLCASSLGLAGEQFFGPGTRLTVL.

V gene TRBV7-9 combines with J gene TRBJ2-3; 10 bases match TRBD2. CDR1 is SEHNR, CDR2 FQNEAQ, per germline (reference sequence). Losses at the gene ends were 0 bases for V and 8 bases for J; bases not matched to a gene: 5. The CDR3 extends over 15 amino acids. Here the CDR3 reads CASSLAFVAGGTQYF. CDR3 DNA sequence: TGTGCCAGCAGCTTAGCGTTCGTAGCGGGAGGTACGCAGTATTTT. The full variable domain, its missing parts supplied by reference TRBV7-9 and TRBJ2-3, is DTGVSQNPRHKITKRGQNVTFRCDPISEHNRLYWYRQTLGQGPEFLTYFQNEAQLEKSRLLSDRFSAERPKGSFSTLEIQRTEQGDSAMYLCASSLAFVAGGTQYFGPGTRLTVL.